The clone carrying this TCR beta chain has more than one count but fewer than ten. Its cognate antigen is unknown. The sample originates from a study of T cell repertoires in cytomegalovirus infection. Overall study: Matching HLA type and CMV infection were both indicated by public TCR beta signatures.

TCRdb reprocessed the reads with MiXCR, giving one entry per CDR3 protein. This sample yields nearly 450,000 distinct CDR3 sequences, of which around 32% are seen a single time; 12% to 15% belongs to the top ten. Trimming removed 4 bases from V and 6 bases from J, with 14 bases in between. The germline CDR1 and CDR2 sequences are LGHNT and FRNRAP. The CDR3 totals 14 residues. Study-wide results and caveats: Within the response measured ex vivo, HLA-C-restricted CMV-specific TCR beta clonotypes were dominant. Frequencies of public TCR beta families were cumulated, and this identified carriers of CMV plus the relevant HLA.

This chain joins TRBV12-5 and TRBJ2-3; D possibly matches TRBD1 or TRBD2 (6 bases each). The sequence was obtained from a human donor in good health (CMV status not recorded). Some clones in this sample may be carry-over from other donors' samples. The material sequenced was PBMCs. DNA of the CDR3: TGTGCTAGTGGTTCCGCGGGACAAGACGATACGCAGTATTTT. It translates to CASGSAGQDDTQYF.